This record looks at one T cell receptor beta chain sequence and its context. Its antigen is undetermined. The protocol was immunoSEQ multiplex PCR, while the TCRdb copy is restricted to in-frame clones and leaves out a portion. The data show around 70,000 clones, with around 84% seen just once and 1.1% held by the top ten. The sample comes from a study of OX40 agonist ivuxolimab in advanced cancers. Study results and caveats: The CD4+ and CD8+ T cells in the blood had expanded clonally by week 6 at 0.1 to 3.0 mg/kg. Antigen specificity was not determined for the expanded peripheral T cells.

The germline V gene encodes CDR1 SGHAT and CDR2 FQNNGV. Trimming removed 5 bases from V and 2 bases from J, with 11 bases in between. The length of the CDR3 is 14 residues. The chain employs TRBV11-2 and TRBJ2-3; D is possibly TRBD2 (5 bases). The source material was CD4+ or CD8+ T cells sorted from blood, sampled in a trial of the OX40 agonist ivuxolimab. This clonotype originated in an adult with an advanced solid tumor such as melanoma, head and neck, liver or kidney cancer. The CDR3 loop reads CASSQMDSTDTQYF. Written as DNA, the CDR3 is TGTGCCAGCAGCCAGATGGACTCCACAGATACGCAGTATTTT.